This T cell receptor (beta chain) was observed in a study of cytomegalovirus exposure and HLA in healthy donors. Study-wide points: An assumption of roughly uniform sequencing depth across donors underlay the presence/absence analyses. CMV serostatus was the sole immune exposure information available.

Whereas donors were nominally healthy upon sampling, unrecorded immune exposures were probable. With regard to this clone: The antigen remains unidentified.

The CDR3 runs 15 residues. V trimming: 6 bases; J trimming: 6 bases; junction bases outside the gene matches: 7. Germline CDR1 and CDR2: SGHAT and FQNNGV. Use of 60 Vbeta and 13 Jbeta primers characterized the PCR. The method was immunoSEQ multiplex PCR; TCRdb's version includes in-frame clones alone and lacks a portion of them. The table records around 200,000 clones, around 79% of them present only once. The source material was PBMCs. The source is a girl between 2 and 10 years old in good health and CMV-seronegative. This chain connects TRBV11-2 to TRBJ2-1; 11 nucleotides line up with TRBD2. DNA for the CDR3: TGTGCCAGCAGTTCTAGCGGGGGGTCCCGCAATGAGCAGTTCTTC. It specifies CASSSSGGSRNEQFF.